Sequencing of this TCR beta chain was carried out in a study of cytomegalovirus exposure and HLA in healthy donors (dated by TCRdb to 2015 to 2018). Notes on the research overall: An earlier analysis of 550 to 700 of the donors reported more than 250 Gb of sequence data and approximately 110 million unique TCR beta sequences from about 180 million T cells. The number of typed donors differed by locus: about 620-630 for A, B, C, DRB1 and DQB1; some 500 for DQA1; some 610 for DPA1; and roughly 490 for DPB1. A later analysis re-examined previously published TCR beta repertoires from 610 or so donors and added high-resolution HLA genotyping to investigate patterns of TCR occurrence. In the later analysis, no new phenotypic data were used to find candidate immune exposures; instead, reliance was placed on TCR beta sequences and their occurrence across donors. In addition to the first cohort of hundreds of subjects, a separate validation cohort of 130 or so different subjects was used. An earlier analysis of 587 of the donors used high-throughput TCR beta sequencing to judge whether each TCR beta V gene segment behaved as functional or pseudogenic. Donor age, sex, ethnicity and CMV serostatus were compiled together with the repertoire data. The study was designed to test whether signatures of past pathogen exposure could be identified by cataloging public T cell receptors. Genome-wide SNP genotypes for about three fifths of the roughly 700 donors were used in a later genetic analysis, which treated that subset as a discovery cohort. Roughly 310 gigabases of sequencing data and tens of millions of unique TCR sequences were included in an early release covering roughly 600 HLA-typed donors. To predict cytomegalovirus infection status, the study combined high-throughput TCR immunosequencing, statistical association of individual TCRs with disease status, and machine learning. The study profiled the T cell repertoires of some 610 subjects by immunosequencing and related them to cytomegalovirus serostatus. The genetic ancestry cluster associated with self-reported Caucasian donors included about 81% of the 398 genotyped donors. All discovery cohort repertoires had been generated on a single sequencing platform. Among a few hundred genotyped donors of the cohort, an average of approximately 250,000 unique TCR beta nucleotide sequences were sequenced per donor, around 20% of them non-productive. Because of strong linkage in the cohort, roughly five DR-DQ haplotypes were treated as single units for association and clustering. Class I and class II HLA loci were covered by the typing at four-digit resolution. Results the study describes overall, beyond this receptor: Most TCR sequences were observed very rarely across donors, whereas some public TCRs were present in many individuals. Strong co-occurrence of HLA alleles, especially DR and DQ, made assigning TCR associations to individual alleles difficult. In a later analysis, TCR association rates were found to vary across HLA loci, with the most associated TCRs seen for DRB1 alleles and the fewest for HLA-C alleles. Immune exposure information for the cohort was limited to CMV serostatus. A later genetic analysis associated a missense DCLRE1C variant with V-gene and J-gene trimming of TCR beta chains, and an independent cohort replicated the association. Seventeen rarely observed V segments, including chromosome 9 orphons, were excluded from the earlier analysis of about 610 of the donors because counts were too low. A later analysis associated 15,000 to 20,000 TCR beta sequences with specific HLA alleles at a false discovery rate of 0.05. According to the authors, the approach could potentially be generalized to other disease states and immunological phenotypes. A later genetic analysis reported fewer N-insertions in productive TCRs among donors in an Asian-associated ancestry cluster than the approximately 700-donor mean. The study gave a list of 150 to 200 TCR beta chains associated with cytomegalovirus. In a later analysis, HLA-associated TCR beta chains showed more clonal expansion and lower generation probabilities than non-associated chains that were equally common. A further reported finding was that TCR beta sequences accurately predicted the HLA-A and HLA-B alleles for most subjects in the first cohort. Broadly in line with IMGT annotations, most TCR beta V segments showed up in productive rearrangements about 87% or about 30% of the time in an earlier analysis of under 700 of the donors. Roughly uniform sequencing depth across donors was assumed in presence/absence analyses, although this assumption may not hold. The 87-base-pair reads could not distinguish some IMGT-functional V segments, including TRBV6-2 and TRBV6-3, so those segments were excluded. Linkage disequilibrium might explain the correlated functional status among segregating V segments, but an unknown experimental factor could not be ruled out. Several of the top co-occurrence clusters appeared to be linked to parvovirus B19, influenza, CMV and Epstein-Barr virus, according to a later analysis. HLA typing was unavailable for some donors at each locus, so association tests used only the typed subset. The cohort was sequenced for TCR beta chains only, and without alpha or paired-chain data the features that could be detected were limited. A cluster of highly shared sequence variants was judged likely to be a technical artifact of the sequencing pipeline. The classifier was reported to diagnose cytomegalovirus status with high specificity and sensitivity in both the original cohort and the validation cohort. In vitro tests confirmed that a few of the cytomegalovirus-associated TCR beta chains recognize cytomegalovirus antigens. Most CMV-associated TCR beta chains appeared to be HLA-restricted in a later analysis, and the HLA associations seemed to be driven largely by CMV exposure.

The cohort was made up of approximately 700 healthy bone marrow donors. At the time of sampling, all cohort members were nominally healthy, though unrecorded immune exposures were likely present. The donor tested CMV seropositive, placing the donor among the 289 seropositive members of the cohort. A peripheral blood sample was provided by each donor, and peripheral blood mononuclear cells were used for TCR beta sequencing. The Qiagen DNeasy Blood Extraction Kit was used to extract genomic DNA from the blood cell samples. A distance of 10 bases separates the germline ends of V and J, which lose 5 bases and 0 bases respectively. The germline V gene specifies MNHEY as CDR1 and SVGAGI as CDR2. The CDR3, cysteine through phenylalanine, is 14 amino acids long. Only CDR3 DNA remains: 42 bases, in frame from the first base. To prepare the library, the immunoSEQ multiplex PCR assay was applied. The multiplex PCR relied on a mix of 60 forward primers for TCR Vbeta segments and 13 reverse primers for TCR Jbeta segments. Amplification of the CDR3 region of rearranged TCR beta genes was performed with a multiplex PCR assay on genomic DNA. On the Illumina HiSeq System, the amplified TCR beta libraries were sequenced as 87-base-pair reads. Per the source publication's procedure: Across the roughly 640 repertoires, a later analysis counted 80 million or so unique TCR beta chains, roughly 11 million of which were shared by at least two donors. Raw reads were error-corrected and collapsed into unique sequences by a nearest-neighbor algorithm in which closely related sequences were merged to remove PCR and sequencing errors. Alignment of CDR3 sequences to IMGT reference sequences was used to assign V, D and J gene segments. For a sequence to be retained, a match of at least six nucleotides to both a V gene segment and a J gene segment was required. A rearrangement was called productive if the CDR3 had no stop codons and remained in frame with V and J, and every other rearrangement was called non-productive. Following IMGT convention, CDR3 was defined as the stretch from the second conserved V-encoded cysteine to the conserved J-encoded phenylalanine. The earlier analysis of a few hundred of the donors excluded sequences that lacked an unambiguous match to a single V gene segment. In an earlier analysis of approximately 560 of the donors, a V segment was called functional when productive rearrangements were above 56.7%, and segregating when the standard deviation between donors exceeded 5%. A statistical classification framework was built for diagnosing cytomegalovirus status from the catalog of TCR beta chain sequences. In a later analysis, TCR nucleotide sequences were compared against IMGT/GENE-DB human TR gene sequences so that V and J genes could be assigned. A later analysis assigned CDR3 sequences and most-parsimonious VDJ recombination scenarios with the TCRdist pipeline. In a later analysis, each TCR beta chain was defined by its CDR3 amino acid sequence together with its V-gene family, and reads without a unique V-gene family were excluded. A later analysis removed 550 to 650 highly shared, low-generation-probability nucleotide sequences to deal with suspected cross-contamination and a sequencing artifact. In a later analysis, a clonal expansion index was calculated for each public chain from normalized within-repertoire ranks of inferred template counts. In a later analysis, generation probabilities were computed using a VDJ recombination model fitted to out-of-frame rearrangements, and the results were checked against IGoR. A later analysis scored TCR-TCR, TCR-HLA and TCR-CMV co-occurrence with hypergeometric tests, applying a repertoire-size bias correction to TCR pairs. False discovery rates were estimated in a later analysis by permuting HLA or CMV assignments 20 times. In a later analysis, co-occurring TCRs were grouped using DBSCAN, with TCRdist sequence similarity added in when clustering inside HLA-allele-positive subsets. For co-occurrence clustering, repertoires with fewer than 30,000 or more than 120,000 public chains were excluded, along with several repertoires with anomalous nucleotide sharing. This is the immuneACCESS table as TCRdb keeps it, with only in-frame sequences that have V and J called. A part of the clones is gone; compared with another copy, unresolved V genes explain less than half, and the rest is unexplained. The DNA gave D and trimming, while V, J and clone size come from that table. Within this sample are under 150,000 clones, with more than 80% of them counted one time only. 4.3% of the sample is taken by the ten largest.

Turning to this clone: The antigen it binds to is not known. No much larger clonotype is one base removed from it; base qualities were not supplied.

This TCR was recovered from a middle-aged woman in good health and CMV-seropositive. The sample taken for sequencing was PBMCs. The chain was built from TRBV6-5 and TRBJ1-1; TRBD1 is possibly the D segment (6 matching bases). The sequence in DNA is TGTGCCAGCAGTCCCCAGGGGCTGAACACTGAAGCTTTCTTT. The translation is CASSPQGLNTEAFF.